These 29 T cell receptor beta chains were sequenced from one sample in a study of immune evolution from preneoplasia to lung adenocarcinoma. TCRdb's table, derived via immunoSEQ multiplex PCR, lists solely in-frame clones and lacks some. The data show 3,500 to 4,500 clones, roughly 78% seen once. Sequencing was performed on FFPE adjacent normal lung tissue. All receptors derive from a person in their sixties or seventies with lung adenocarcinoma.

The rearrangement links TRBV10-3 to TRBJ1-2, with a possible D match to TRBD1 (6 bases). The V and J ends lost 6 bases and 8 bases respectively, with 22 bases between them. CDR3 size: 15 residues. Germline V gene data show CDR1 as ENHRY and CDR2 as SYGVKD. CDR3 sequence: CAIRDRDRPLGGYTF. The CDR3 DNA reads as TGTGCCATCAGGGATCGAGACAGGCCCTTGGGCGGCTACACCTTC.

This clone was recorded a few times. The V gene is TRBV11-2, the J gene TRBJ1-5; no firm D call. The germline V gene has CDR1 SGHAT and CDR2 FQNNGV. This CDR3 spans 14 amino acids. Between the trimmed V and J ends, which lost 0 bases and 2 bases, there was a span of 5 bases. This chain's CDR3 is CASSLDAGNQPQHF. The DNA of the CDR3 is TGTGCCAGCAGCTTAGATGCGGGCAATCAGCCCCAGCATTTT. The full variable domain, its missing parts supplied by reference TRBV11-2 and TRBJ1-5, is EAGVAQSPRYKIIEKRQSVAFWCNPISGHATLYWYQQILGQGPKLLIQFQNNGVVDDSQLPKDRFSAERLKGVDSTLKIQPAKLEDSAVYLCASSLDAGNQPQHFGDGTRLSIL.

This rearrangement joins TRBV9 to TRBJ2-5; weak D call: TRBD2 (5 bases). Trimming left V 4 bases short and J 3 bases short, with 19 bases between. CDR1 is SGDLS, CDR2 YYNGEE, per germline. The CDR3 sequence is 16 residues long. DNA of the CDR3: TGTGCCAGCAGCCCCCGCCGGCTAGCCGATAAAGAGACCCAGTACTTC. Protein product: CASSPRRLADKETQYF. Full variable domain (outside the CDR3, taken from reference TRBV9 and TRBJ2-5): DSGVTQTPKHLITATGQRVTLRCSPRSGDLSVYWYQQSLDQGLQFLIQYYNGEERAKGNILERFSAQQFPDLHSELNLSSLELGDSALYFCASSPRRLADKETQYFGPGTRLLVL.

The genes are TRBV20-1 and TRBJ2-7; D is perhaps TRBD1 or TRBD2 (5 bases each). Germline values: CDR1 DFQATT, CDR2 SNEGSKA (reference sequence). This CDR3 region has 11 residues. CDR3 coding DNA: TGCGGGGCGAAAAGCGGAAACGAGCAGTACTTC. It is translated as CGAKSGNEQYF.

J is TRBJ2-7 and V is TRBV10-2; D assignment may be TRBD1 or TRBD2 (6 bases each). CDR3 size: 11 residues. Trimming shortened V by 9 bases and J by 5 bases, and 11 bases separated the two germline ends. From germline, CDR1 is WSHSY and CDR2 SAAADI. CDR3 sequence: CASNGGNEQYF. The CDR3 DNA is TGCGCCAGTAACGGGGGCAACGAGCAGTACTTC.

This chain connects TRBV5-4 to TRBJ2-7; 9 nucleotides agree with TRBD2. From germline, CDR1 is SGHNT and CDR2 YYREEE (reference sequence). J gave up 4 bases and V 0 bases, and 5 bases lay outside the gene matches. The CDR3 totals 15 residues. As DNA, the CDR3 is TGTGCCAGCAGCTTGGGTCTAGCGGGATTGTACGAGCAGTACTTC. This sequence encodes CASSLGLAGLYEQYF.

V usage is TRBV4-3 and J usage is TRBJ1-1, with TRBD1 as a possible D gene (6 bases). The germline gives CDR1 LGHNA, CDR2 YSLEER. V lost 0 bases and J lost 6, with 11 bases in between. The CDR3 extends over 14 amino acids. CDR3 loop: CASSQEAQGPEAFF. The CDR3 coding sequence is TGCGCCAGCAGCCAAGAGGCACAGGGTCCTGAAGCTTTCTTT.

The V and J genes are TRBV29-1 and TRBJ1-3, with D possibly matching TRBD1 (6 bases). Germline V CDR1 and CDR2: SQVTM, ANQGSEA. V gave up 4 bases and J gave up 10 bases, with 14 bases separating them. This CDR3 has 12 residues. CDR3 residues: CSVVGGFSTIYF. The CDR3 bases are TGCAGCGTTGTAGGGGGGTTTAGTACCATATATTTT.

The chain is built from TRBV28 and TRBJ2-1; the D gene is possibly TRBD1 (6 bases). The CDR3 totals 15 residues. Trimming stripped 5 bases from V and 0 bases from J, with 11 bases between. Germline-derived CDR1 and CDR2 are MDHEN and SYDVKM. Here the CDR3 reads CASSVTGSSYNEQFF. The CDR3 coding sequence is TGTGCCAGCAGTGTCACAGGGAGCTCCTACAATGAGCAGTTCTTC.

The chain joins TRBV2 to TRBJ1-1; D unclear. The germline V gene has CDR1 SNHLY and CDR2 FYNNEI. The CDR3 totals 11 residues. The germline V and J ends were trimmed by 3 bases and 7 bases, with 6 bases remaining between them. CDR3 residues: CASSDSVEAFF. Written as DNA, the CDR3 is TGTGCCAGCAGTGATTCGGTTGAAGCTTTCTTT. Looking up the rest from reference TRBV2 and TRBJ1-1 gives the full variable domain: EPEVTQTPSHQVTQMGQEVILRCVPISNHLYFYWYRQILGQKVEFLVSFYNNEISEKSEIFDDQFSVERPDGSNFTLKIRSTKLEDSAMYFCASSDSVEAFFGQGTRLTVV.

The chain carries TRBV5-5 and TRBJ2-1; D ambiguous. Trimming left V 4 bases short and J 5 bases short, with 7 bases between. This CDR3 contains 12 residues. Germline CDR1 SGHKS, CDR2 YYEKEE (reference sequence). CDR3 nucleotides: TGTGCCAGCAGCCTGACTGACAATGAGCAGTTCTTC. Its protein is CASSLTDNEQFF.

V and J are TRBV30 and TRBJ1-5; D is perhaps TRBD1 (5 bases). The CDR3 is made up of 15 amino acids. The V gene's germline CDR1 is GTSNPN and CDR2 SVGIG (reference sequence). V lost 4 bases and J 1 base, leaving 14 bases between the germline ends. CDR3 bases: TGTGCCTGGAATGCCGGGGGATCGAGCAATCAGCCCCAGCATTTT. Its translation: CAWNAGGSSNQPQHF.

V gene TRBV6-6 combines with J gene TRBJ1-4; possibly TRBD1 for D (5 bases). CDR1 MNHNY and CDR2 SVGAGI come from the germline V gene (reference sequence). The length of the CDR3 is 13 residues. The V end lost 5 bases, the J end lost 7 bases, and 11 bases lay between the germline ends. In nucleotides, the CDR3 is TGTGCCAGCAGTCCGGGGGGTGGTGAAAAACTGTTTTTT. Its translation is CASSPGGGEKLFF.

The gene calls are TRBV5-1 and TRBJ2-2; no clear D. Looked up from germline, CDR1 is SGHRS and CDR2 is YFSETQ. This CDR3 has 14 residues. V gave up 7 bases and J gave up 1 base, with 11 bases separating them. The CDR3 region is CASRRVLNTGELFF. In nucleotides, the CDR3 is TGCGCCAGCCGACGGGTTCTGAACACCGGGGAGCTGTTTTTT.

This chain uses TRBV18 with TRBJ1-5; unclear D gene. Germline V gene sequence: CDR1 KGHSH, CDR2 LQKENI. CDR3 size: 15 residues. The ends were cut back, 3 bases at V and 0 bases at J, with 9 bases in the middle. CDR3 region: CASSPDWSSNQPQHF. The DNA for the CDR3 is TGTGCCAGCTCACCTGACTGGAGTAGCAATCAGCCCCAGCATTTT. The whole variable domain, filled in from reference TRBV18 and TRBJ1-5, reads NAGVMQNPRHLVRRRGQEARLRCSPMKGHSHVYWYRQLPEEGLKFMVYLQKENIIDESGMPKERFSAEFPKEGPSILRIQQVVRGDSAAYFCASSPDWSSNQPQHFGDGTRLSIL.

The J gene is TRBJ2-3, the V gene TRBV10-1; no clear D. The CDR3 totals 14 residues. V was cut by 6 bases and J by 1 base, with 11 bases left in between. CDR1 and CDR2 from the germline V gene are WNHNN and SYGVQD (reference sequence). CDR3: CASSGTTGTDTQYF. CDR3 sequence (DNA): TGCGCCAGCAGCGGCACTACCGGCACAGATACGCAGTATTTT.

The chain carries TRBV7-3 and TRBJ2-5; 8 bases agree with TRBD2. This CDR3 spans 15 amino acids. Germline assignment: CDR1 SGHTA and CDR2 FQGTGA. J gave up 2 bases and V 0 bases, and 2 bases lay outside the gene matches. This chain's CDR3 is CASSLTSGVQETQYF. DNA of the CDR3: TGTGCCAGCAGCTTAACTAGCGGGGTGCAAGAGACCCAGTACTTC.

The table lists this clone with a count of one. One end of the junction is discordant with germline, which a read error may explain. V and J are TRBV30 and TRBJ2-4; no definite D call. This CDR3 spans 13 amino acids. Looked up from germline, CDR1 is GTSNPN and CDR2 is SVGIG (reference sequence). CDR3 amino acids: CAWSVLAENIQYF. Written as DNA, the CDR3 is TGTGCCTGGAGTGTATTAGCCGAAAACATTCAGTACTTC.

This rearrangement joins TRBV7-9 to TRBJ1-1; D uncertain. The CDR3 spans 14 residues. V lost 3 bases to trimming and J lost 4 bases, with 12 bases between them. Germline V lookup: CDR1 SEHNR, CDR2 FQNEAQ (reference sequence). The CDR3 DNA reads TGTGCCAGCAGCTTCTACCGGGGAAGCACTGAAGCTTTCTTT. It yields the protein CASSFYRGSTEAFF. Full variable domain (rest looked up from reference TRBV7-9 and TRBJ1-1): DTGVSQNPRHKITKRGQNVTFRCDPISEHNRLYWYRQTLGQGPEFLTYFQNEAQLEKSRLLSDRFSAERPKGSFSTLEIQRTEQGDSAMYLCASSFYRGSTEAFFGQGTRLTVV.

This clone has a single count. The chain combines TRBV28 with TRBJ2-7, with TRBD1 as a possible D gene (6 bases). Germline V gives CDR1 MDHEN, CDR2 SYDVKM. Trimming shortened V by 9 bases and J by 3 bases, and 21 bases separated the two germline ends. The CDR3 covers 15 residues. The CDR3 region has the DNA TGTGCCAGTACCTCGGACAGCCAATCCTTCTACGAGCAGTACTTC. Protein sequence: CASTSDSQSFYEQYF.

This clone showed up just a few times. The chain recombines TRBV5-1 with TRBJ2-6; D possibly matches TRBD1 or TRBD2 (5 bases each). The length of the CDR3 is 17 residues. The germline CDR1 and CDR2 sequences are SGHRS and YFSETQ. V dropped 2 bases and J dropped 2 bases, with 14 bases sitting between them. CDR3 nucleotide sequence: TGCGCCAGCAGCTTTGAGGGAGTACAGGCTGGGGCCAACGTCCTGACTTTC. It specifies CASSFEGVQAGANVLTF.

Remarks on this clone: A read error may produce the germline difference seen at one junction end. The V and J genes are TRBV19 and TRBJ1-2, with D unclear. The CDR3 is 14 residues long. CDR1 is LNHDA and CDR2 is SQIVND in the germline V gene (reference sequence). The CDR3 reads CASSPREVVYSYTF. The CDR3 region has the DNA TGTGCCAGTAGTCCCCGAGAGGTTGTCTATAGCTACACCTTC.

This chain uses TRBV6-6 with TRBJ2-7; TRBD2 matches at 7 bases. CDR1 and CDR2 from the germline V gene are MNHNY and SVGAGI (reference sequence). This CDR3 spans 14 amino acids. The J segment lost 0 bases and the V segment lost 6 bases, leaving 5 bases of the junction unmatched. The CDR3 sequence: CASSGRTLSYEQYF. As DNA, the CDR3 is TGTGCCAGCAGCGGGAGGACCCTCTCCTACGAGCAGTACTTC.

The chain links TRBV2 to TRBJ2-3, with D maybe TRBD2 (7 bases). Per germline, CDR1 SNHLY and CDR2 FYNNEI. Trimming took 4 bases from V and 6 from J, leaving 11 bases between them. The CDR3 has 13 residues. The CDR3 spells CASSARGGDTQYF. In DNA form, the CDR3 reads TGTGCCAGCAGTGCGAGGGGGGGTGATACGCAGTATTTT.

This chain uses TRBV19 with TRBJ1-5, with a weak D call TRBD1 (5 bases). Germline V CDR1 and CDR2: LNHDA, SQIVND (reference sequence). V was trimmed by 4 bases and J by 1 base, leaving 14 bases between them. This CDR3 spans 16 amino acids. The CDR3 DNA follows: TGTGCCAGTAGTACCGGACATGCTTCGAGCAATCAGCCCCAGCATTTT. Translation gives CASSTGHASSNQPQHF.

This clone was found a few times. The genes are TRBV19 and TRBJ2-4; 8 positions agree with TRBD1. The CDR3 covers 16 residues. Per germline, CDR1 LNHDA and CDR2 SQIVND (reference sequence). Trimming took 5 bases from V and 1 from J; bases not matched to a gene: 7. The CDR3 spells CASSPQGALAKNIQYF. CDR3 in DNA: TGTGCCAGTAGTCCCCAGGGGGCCCTCGCCAAAAACATTCAGTACTTC. Full variable domain (missing parts from reference TRBV19 and TRBJ2-4): DGGITQSPKYLFRKEGQNVTLSCEQNLNHDAMYWYRQDPGQGLRLIYYSQIVNDFQKGDIAEGYSVSREKKESFPLTVTSAQKNPTAFYLCASSPQGALAKNIQYFGAGTRLSVL.

The rearrangement uses TRBV2 and TRBJ2-7, with TRBD2 as a possible D gene (5 bases). Germline V CDR1 and CDR2: SNHLY, FYNNEI. CDR3 length: 11 amino acids. The germline V and J ends were trimmed by 7 bases and 5 bases, with 9 bases remaining between them. DNA of the CDR3: TGTGCCAGCACGGGGTACCACGAGCAGTACTTC. Amino acid sequence: CASTGYHEQYF.

The V call is TRBV18, the J call TRBJ2-2, with 8 nucleotides matching TRBD1. The CDR3 runs 14 residues. The germline V gene encodes CDR1 KGHSH and CDR2 LQKENI. Trimming removed 8 bases from V and 5 bases from J; junction bases left unmatched: 7. This CDR3 reads CASPRTGNTGELFF. The CDR3 DNA is TGTGCCAGCCCAAGGACAGGGAATACCGGGGAGCTGTTTTTT.

This sequence joins TRBV28 and TRBJ2-7, with 7 nucleotides matching TRBD2. V lost 7 bases to trimming and J lost 7 bases; unmatched junction nucleotides: 10. The CDR3 contains 13 residues. Per the germline V gene, CDR1 is MDHEN and CDR2 is SYDVKM. The CDR3 sequence: CASKPTSVGEQYF. The CDR3 DNA sequence: TGTGCCAGCAAGCCTACTAGCGTGGGGGAGCAGTACTTC.